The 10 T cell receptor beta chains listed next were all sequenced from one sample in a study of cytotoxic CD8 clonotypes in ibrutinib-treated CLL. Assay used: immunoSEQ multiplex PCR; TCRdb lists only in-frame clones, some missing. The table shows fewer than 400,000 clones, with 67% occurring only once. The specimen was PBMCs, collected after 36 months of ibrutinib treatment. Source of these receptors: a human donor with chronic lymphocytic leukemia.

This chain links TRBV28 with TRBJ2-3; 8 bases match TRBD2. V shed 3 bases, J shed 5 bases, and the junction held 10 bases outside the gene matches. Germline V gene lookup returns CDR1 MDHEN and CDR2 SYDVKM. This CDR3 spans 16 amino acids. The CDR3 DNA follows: TGTGCCAGCAGTTTCTTTAGCGGGGACATTGAAGATACGCAGTATTTT. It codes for CASSFFSGDIEDTQYF.

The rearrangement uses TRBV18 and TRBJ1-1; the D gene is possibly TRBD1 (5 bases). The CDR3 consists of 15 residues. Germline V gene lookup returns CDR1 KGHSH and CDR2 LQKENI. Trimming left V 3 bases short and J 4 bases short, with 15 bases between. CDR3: CASSPPGTKITEAFF. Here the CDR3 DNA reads TGTGCCAGCTCACCCCCCGGGACGAAGATCACTGAAGCTTTCTTT.

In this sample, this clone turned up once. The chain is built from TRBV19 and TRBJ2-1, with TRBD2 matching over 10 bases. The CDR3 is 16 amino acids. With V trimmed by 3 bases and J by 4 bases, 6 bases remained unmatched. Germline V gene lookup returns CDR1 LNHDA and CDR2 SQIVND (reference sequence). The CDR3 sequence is CASSIRPAGGYNEQFF. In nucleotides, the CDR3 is TGTGCCAGTAGTATTCGTCCAGCGGGAGGGTACAATGAGCAGTTCTTC.

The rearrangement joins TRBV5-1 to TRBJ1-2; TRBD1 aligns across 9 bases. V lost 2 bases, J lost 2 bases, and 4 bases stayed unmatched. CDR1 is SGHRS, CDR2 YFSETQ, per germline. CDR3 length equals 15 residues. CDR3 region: CASSFATGGNYGYTF. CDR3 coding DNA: TGCGCCAGCAGCTTCGCGACAGGGGGAAACTATGGCTACACCTTC.

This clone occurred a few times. The CDR3 here is CASSPLPGPPSYNEQFF. The CDR3 DNA reads as TGTGCCAGCTCACCACTCCCGGGACCCCCCTCCTACAATGAGCAGTTCTTC. The V and J genes are TRBV18 and TRBJ2-1; D possibly matches TRBD1 or TRBD2 (5 bases each). V lost 1 base to trimming and J lost 0 bases, with 13 bases between them. This CDR3 is built from 17 residues. Germline values: CDR1 KGHSH, CDR2 LQKENI.

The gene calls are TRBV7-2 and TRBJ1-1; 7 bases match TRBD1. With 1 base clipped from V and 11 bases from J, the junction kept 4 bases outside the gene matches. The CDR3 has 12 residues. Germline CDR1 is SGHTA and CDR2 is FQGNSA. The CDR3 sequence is CASSLVTGDAFF. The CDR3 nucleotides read TGTGCCAGCAGCTTAGTTACAGGGGATGCTTTCTTT. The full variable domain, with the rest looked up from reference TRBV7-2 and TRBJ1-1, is GAGVSQSPSNKVTEKGKDVELRCDPISGHTALYWYRQSLGQGLEFLIYFQGNSAPDKSGLPSDRFSAERTGGSVSTLTIQRTQQEDSAVYLCASSLVTGDAFFGQGTRLTVV.

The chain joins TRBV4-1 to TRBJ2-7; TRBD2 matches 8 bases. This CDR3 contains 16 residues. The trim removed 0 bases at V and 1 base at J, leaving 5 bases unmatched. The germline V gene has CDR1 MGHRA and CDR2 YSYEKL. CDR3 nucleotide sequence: TGCGCCAGCAGCCAAGATTCACGGGAGGGGTCCTACGAGCAGTACTTC. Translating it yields CASSQDSREGSYEQYF.

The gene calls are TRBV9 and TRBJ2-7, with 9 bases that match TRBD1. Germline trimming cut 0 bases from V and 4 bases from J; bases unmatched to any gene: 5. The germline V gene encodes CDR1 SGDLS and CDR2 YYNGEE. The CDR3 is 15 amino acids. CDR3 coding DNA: TGTGCCAGCAGCGTAGGGGGACAGGGTCGGTACGAGCAGTACTTC. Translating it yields CASSVGGQGRYEQYF.

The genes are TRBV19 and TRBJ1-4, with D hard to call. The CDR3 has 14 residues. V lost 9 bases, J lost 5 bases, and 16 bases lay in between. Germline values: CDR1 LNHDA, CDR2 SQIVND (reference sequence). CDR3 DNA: TGTGCCAGCTGCTTATGGGCTCAGAATGAAAAACTGTTTTTT. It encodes CASCLWAQNEKLFF.

This CDR3 is CASSLGAGPYGYTF. Here the CDR3 DNA reads TGTGCCAGCAGTTTAGGGGCGGGCCCCTATGGCTACACCTTC. V is TRBV28 and J is TRBJ1-2; possible D gene TRBD1, 5 bases. The V end was cut by 2 bases, the J end by 4 bases, with 11 bases between. The CDR3 is 14 residues long. From germline, CDR1 is MDHEN and CDR2 SYDVKM.